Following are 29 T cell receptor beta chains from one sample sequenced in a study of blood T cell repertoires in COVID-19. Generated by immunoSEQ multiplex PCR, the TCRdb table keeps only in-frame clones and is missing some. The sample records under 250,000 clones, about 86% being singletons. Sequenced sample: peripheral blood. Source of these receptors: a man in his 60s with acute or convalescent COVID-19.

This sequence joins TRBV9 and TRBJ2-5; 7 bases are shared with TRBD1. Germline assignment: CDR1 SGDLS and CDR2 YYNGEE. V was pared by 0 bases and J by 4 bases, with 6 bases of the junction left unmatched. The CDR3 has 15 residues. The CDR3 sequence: CASSVGQGNRETQYF. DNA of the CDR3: TGTGCCAGCAGCGTAGGACAGGGAAATAGAGAGACCCAGTACTTC. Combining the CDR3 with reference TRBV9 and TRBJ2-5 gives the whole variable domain DSGVTQTPKHLITATGQRVTLRCSPRSGDLSVYWYQQSLDQGLQFLIQYYNGEERAKGNILERFSAQQFPDLHSELNLSSLELGDSALYFCASSVGQGNRETQYFGPGTRLLVL.

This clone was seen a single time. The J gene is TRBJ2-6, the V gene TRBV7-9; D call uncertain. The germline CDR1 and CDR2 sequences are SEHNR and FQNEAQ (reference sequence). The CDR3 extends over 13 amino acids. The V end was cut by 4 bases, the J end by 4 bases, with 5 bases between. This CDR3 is CASSSLGANVLTF. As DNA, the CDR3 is TGTGCCAGCAGCTCCCTCGGGGCCAACGTCCTGACTTTC.

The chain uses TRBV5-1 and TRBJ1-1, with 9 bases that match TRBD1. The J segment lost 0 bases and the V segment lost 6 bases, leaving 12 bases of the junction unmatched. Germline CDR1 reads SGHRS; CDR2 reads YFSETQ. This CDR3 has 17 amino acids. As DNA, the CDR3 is TGCGCCAGCACCCTTGACGGGACAGGGAAAATGAACACTGAAGCTTTCTTT. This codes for CASTLDGTGKMNTEAFF.

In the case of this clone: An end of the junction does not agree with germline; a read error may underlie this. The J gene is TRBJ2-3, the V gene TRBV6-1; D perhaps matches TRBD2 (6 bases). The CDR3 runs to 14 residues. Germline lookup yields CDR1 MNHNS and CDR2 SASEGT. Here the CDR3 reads CASNELAGTDTQYF. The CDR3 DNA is TGTGCCAGCAATGAACTAGCCGGCACAGATACGCAGTATTTT.

CDR3 amino acids: CASSYSPRDTEAFF. The CDR3 DNA reads as TGTGCCAGCAGTTACTCGCCCAGGGACACTGAAGCTTTCTTT. This rearrangement joins TRBV6-6 to TRBJ1-1; tentatively, D is TRBD1 (5 bases). The ends were cut back, 0 bases at V and 3 bases at J, with 8 bases in the middle. Germline V gene lookup returns CDR1 MNHNY and CDR2 SVGAGI (reference sequence). The CDR3 covers 14 residues.

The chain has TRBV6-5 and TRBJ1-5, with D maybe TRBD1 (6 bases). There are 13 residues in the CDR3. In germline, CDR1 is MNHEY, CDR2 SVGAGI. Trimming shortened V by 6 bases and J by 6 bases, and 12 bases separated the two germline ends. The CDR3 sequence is CASRGTSGQPQHF. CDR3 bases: TGTGCCAGCAGGGGGACAAGCGGTCAGCCCCAGCATTTT.

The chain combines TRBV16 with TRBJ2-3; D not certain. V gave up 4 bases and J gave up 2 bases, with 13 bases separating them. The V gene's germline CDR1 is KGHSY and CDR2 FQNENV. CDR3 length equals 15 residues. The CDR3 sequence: CASSPRSTPTDTQYF. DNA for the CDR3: TGTGCCAGCAGCCCGAGGAGTACTCCCACAGATACGCAGTATTTT.

CDR3 protein: CASSVEGLTQETQYF. CDR3 coding DNA: TGTGCCAGCAGCGTAGAGGGACTTACTCAAGAGACCCAGTACTTC. The chain couples TRBV9 to TRBJ2-5; a possible D gene is TRBD2 (6 bases). V lost 0 bases and J 2 bases, leaving 11 bases between the germline ends. Per germline, CDR1 SGDLS and CDR2 YYNGEE. The CDR3 runs to 15 residues.

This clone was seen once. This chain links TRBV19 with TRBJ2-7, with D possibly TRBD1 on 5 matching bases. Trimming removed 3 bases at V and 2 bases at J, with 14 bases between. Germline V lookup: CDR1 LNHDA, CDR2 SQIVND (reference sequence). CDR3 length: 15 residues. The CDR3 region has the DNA TGTGCCAGTAGTATGGGAAGGGGTTTTCCCTACGAGCAGTACTTC. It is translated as CASSMGRGFPYEQYF.

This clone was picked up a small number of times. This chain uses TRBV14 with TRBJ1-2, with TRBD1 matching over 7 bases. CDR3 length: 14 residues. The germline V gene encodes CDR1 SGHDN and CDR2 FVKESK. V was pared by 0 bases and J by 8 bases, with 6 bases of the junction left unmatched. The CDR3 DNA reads TGTGCCAGCAGCCAAGACAGGGGGGTAATGGGCTACACCTTC. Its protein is CASSQDRGVMGYTF.

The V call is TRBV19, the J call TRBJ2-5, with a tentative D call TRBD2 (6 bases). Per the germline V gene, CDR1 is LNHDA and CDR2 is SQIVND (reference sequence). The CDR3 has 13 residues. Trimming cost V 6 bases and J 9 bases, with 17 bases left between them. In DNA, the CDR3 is TGTGCCAGTAGCCCAGGAAGTCAGCGGGCCCAGTACTTC. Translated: CASSPGSQRAQYF.

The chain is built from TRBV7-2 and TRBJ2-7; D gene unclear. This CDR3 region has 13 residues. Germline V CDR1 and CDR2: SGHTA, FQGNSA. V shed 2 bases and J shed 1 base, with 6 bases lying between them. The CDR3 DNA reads TGTGCCAGCAGCTTATCCCAGTCCTACGAGCAGTACTTC. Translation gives CASSLSQSYEQYF.

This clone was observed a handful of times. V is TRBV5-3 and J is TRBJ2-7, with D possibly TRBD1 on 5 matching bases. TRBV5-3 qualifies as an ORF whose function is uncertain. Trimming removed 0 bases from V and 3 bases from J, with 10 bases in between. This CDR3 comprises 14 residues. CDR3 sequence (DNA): TGTGCCAGAAGCTTGGTGGGGCAGAGCTACGAGCAGTACTTC. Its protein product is CARSLVGQSYEQYF.

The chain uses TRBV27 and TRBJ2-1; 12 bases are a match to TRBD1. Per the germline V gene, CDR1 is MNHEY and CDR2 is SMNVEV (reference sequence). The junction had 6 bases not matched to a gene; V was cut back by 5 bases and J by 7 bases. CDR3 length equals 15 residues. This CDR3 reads CASSAGTGGWNEQFF. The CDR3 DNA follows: TGTGCCAGCAGTGCCGGGACAGGGGGCTGGAATGAGCAGTTCTTC.

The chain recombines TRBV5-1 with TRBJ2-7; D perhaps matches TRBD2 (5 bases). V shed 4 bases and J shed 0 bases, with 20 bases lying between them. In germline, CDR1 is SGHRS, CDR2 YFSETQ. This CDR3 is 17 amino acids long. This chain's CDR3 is CASSRRITSGSSYEQYF. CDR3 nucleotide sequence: TGCGCCAGCAGCCGGAGAATAACGAGCGGCAGCTCCTACGAGCAGTACTTC.

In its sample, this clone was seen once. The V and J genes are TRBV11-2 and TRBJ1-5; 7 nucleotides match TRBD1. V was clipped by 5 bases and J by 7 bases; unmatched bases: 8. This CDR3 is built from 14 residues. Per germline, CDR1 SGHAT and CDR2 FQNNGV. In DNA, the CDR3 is TGTGCCAGCAGCCCGACAGGGTGGGGCCAGCCCCAGCATTTT. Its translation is CASSPTGWGQPQHF.

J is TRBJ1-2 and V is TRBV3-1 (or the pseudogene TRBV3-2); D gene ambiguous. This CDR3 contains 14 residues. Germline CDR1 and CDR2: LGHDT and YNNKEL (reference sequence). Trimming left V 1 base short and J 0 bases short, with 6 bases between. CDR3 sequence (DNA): TGTGCCAGCAGCCAAGGGGAGTCTAACTATGGCTACACCTTC. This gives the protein CASSQGESNYGYTF.

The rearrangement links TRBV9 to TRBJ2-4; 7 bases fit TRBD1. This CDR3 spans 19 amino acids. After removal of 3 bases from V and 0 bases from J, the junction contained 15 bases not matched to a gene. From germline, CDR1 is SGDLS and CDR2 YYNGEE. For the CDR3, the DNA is TGTGCCAGCAGCGCCAACTTCGACAGGGTTTGGGAAGCCAAAAACATTCAGTACTTC. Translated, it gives CASSANFDRVWEAKNIQYF.

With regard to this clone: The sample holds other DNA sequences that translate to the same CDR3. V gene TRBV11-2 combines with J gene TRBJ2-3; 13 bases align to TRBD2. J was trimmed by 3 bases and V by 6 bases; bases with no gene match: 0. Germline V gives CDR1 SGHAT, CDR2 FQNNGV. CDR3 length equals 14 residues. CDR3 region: CASRLAGGTDTQYF. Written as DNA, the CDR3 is TGTGCCAGCAGACTAGCGGGAGGGACAGATACGCAGTATTTT.

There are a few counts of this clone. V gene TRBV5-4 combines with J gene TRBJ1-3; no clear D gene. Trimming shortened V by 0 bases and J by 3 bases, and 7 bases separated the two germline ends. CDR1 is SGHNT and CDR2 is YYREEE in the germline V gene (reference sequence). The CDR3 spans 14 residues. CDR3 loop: CASSLGQSGNTIYF. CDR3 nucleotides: TGTGCCAGCAGCTTGGGACAAAGTGGAAACACCATATATTTT.

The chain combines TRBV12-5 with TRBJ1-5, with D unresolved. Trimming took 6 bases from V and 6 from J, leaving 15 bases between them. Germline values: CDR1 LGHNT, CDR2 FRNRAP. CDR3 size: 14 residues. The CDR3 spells CASGPFSFGQPQHF. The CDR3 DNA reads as TGTGCTAGTGGCCCTTTTTCATTCGGTCAGCCCCAGCATTTT.

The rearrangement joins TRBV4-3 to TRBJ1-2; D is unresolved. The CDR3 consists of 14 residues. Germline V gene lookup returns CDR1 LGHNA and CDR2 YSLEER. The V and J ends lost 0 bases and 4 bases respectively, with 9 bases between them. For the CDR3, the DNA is TGCGCCAGCAGCCAAGATAACGGGATCTATGGCTACACCTTC. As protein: CASSQDNGIYGYTF.

The DNA of the CDR3 is TGTGCCAGCAGCTTAGAAGATATTCGAGGAGGCGAGCAGTACTTC. Amino acid sequence: CASSLEDIRGGEQYF. The rearrangement links TRBV11-2 to TRBJ2-7; possibly TRBD2 for D (5 bases). Germline loops: CDR1 SGHAT, CDR2 FQNNGV. The CDR3 contains 15 residues. With 0 bases removed from V and 6 bases from J, the gap between germline ends came to 15 bases.

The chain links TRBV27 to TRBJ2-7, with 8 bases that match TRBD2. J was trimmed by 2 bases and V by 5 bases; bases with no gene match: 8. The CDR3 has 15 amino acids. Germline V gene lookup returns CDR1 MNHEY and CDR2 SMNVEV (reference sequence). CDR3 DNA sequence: TGTGCCAGCAGTAGGACAGCTAGCGGGCCCTACGAGCAGTACTTC. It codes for CASSRTASGPYEQYF.

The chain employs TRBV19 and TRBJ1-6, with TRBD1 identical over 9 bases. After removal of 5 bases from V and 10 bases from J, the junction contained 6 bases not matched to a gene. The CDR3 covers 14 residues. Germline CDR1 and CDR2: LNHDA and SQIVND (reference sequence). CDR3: CASSPTGGESPLHF. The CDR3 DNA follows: TGTGCCAGTAGTCCGACAGGGGGGGAGTCACCCCTCCACTTT.

Written as DNA, the CDR3 is TGTGCCAGCAGCTTAGCGCGGGAGGGAGCGGGAGCTTCCGAGCAGTACTTC. Its translation is CASSLAREGAGASEQYF. The genes are TRBV11-1 and TRBJ2-7; 9 bases line up with TRBD2. V trimming: 0 bases; J trimming: 6 bases; junction bases outside the gene matches: 12. Germline loops: CDR1 SGHAT, CDR2 FQDESV (reference sequence). This CDR3 is built from 17 residues.

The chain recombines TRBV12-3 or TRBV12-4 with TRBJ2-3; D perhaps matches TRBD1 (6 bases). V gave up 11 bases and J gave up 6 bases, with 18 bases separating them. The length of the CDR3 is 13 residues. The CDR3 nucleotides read TGTGCCCCCACCGACTTGGGGGCGGATACGCAGTATTTT. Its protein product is CAPTDLGADTQYF.

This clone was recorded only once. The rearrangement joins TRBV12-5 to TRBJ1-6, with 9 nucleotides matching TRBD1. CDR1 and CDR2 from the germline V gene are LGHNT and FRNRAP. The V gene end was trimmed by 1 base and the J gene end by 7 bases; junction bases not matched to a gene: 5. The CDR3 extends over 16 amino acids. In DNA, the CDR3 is TGTGCTAGTGGTTTGGCTTCCGGGACAGGGAATTCACCCCTCCACTTT. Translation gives CASGLASGTGNSPLHF.

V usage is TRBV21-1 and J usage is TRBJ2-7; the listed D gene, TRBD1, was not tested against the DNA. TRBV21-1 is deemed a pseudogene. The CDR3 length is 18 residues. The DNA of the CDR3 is TGTGCCAGCACCGTCTTAGGTACAGGAACGGAGTACTCCTACGAGCAGTACTTC. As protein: CASTVLGTGTEYSYEQYF.